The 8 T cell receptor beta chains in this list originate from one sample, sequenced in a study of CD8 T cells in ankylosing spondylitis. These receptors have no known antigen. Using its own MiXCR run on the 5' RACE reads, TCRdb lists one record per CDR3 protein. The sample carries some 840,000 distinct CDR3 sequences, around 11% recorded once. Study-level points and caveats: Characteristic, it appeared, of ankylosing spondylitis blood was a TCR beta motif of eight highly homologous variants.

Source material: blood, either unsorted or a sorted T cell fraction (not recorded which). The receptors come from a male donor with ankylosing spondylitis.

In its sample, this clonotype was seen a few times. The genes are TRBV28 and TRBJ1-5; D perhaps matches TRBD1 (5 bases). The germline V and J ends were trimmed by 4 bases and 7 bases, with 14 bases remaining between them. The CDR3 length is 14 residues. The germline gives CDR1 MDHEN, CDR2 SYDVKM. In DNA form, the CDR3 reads TGTGCCAGCAGTTGGGGGTCGTCAGAACAGCCCCAGCATTTT. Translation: CASSWGSSEQPQHF.

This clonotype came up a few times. CDR3 coding DNA: TGCAGTGCTAGAAAGGGAGCTTTCTTT. Translating gives CSARKGAFF. The chain joins TRBV20-1 to TRBJ1-1; D gene uncertain. This CDR3 has 9 amino acids. The germline gives CDR1 DFQATT, CDR2 SNEGSKA (reference sequence). V lost 2 bases to trimming and J lost 10 bases, with 5 bases between them.

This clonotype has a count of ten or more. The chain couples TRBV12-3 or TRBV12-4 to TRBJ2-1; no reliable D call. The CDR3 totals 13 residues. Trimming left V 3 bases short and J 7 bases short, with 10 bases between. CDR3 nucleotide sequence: TGTGCCAGCAGTTTTCATAGAGGAAATGAGCAGTTCTTC. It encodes CASSFHRGNEQFF.

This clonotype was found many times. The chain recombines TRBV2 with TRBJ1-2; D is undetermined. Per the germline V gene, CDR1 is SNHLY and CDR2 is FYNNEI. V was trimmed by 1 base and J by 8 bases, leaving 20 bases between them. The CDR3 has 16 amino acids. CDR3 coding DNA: TGTGCCAGCAGTGAAGGGGGTCTGAGAGGGTTGAGAGGCTACACCTTC. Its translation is CASSEGGLRGLRGYTF. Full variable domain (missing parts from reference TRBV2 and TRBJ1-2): EPEVTQTPSHQVTQMGQEVILRCVPISNHLYFYWYRQILGQKVEFLVSFYNNEISEKSEIFDDQFSVERPDGSNFTLKIRSTKLEDSAMYFCASSEGGLRGLRGYTFGSGTRLTVV.

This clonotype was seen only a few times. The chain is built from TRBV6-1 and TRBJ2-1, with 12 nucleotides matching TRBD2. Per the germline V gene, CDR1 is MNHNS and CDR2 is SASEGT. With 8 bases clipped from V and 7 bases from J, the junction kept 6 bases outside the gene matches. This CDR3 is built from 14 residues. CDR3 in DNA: TGTGCCAGCGAGACTAGCGGGAGTTGGAATGAGCAGTTCTTC. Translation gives CASETSGSWNEQFF.

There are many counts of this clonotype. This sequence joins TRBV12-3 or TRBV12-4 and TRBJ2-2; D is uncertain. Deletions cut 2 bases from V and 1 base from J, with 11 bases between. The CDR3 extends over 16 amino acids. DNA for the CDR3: TGTGCCAGCAGTTTATGGGATAGCTTGAACACCGGGGAGCTGTTTTTT. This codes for CASSLWDSLNTGELFF.

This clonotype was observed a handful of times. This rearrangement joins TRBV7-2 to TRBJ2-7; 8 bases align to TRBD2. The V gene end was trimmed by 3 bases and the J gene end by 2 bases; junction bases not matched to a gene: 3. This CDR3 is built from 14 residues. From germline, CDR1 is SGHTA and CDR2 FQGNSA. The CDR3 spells CASSLSGGTYEQYF. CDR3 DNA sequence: TGTGCCAGCAGCTTGTCGGGGGGGACCTACGAGCAGTACTTC.

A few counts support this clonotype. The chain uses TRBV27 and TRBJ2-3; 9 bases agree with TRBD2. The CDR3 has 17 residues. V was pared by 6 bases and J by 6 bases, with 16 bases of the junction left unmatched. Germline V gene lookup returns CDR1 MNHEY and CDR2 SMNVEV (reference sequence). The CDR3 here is CASSSTTSGPLVDTQYF. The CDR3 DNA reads TGTGCCAGCAGCTCTACCACTAGCGGGCCATTAGTGGATACGCAGTATTTT.